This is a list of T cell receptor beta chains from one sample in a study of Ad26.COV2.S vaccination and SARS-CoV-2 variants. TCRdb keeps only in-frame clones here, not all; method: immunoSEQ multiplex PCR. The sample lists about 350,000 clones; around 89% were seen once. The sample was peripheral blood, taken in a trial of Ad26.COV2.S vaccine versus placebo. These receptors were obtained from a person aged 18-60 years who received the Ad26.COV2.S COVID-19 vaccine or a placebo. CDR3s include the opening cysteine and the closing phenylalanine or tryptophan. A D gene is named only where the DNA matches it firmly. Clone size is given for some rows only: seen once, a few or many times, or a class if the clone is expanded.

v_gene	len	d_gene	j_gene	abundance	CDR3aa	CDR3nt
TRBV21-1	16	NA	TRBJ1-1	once	CASSKGYVGPNTEAFF	TGTGCCAGCAGCAAAGGTTATGTGGGCCCGAACACTGAAGCTTTCTTT
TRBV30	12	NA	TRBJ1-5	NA	CAWDQGSQPQHF	TGTGCCTGGGACCAGGGTAGTCAGCCCCAGCATTTT
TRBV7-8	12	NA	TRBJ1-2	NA	CASSLGYYGYTF	TGTGCCAGCAGCTTGGGCTACTATGGCTACACCTTC
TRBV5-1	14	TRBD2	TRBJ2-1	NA	CASSLTSGFTEQFF	TGCGCCAGCAGCTTAACTAGCGGGTTTACTGAGCAGTTCTTC
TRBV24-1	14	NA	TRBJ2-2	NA	CATSDLQGTGELFF	TGTGCCACCAGTGATTTACAGGGAACCGGGGAGCTGTTTTTT
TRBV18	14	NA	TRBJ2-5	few	CASSPNREQETQYF	TGTGCCAGCTCACCAAATAGGGAACAAGAGACCCAGTACTTC
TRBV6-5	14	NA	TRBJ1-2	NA	CASSTDRGRSGYTF	TGTGCCAGCAGTACGGACCGGGGAAGGTCTGGCTACACCTTC
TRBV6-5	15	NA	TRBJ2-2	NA	CASSYSSPRAGELFF	TGTGCCAGCAGTTACTCATCCCCCCGGGCCGGGGAGCTGTTTTTT
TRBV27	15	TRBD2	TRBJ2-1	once	CASSLGAGGYNEQFF	TGTGCCAGCAGCCTGGGGGCGGGAGGGTACAATGAGCAGTTCTTC
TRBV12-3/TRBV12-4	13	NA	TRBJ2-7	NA	CASSLQGWYEQYF	TGTGCCAGCAGTTTACAGGGGTGGTACGAGCAGTACTTC
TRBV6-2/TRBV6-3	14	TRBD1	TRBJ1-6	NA	CASSYGWDSRTLHF	TGTGCCAGCAGTTACGGGTGGGACAGTCGGACCCTCCACTTT
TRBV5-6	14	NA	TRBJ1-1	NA	CASSWGLVDTEAFF	TGTGCCAGCAGCTGGGGTTTGGTAGACACTGAAGCTTTCTTT
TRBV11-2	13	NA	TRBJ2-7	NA	CASSLDRTWEQYF	TGTGCCAGCAGCCTGGACCGTACGTGGGAGCAGTACTTC
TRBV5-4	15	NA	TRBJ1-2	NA	CASSLGAASNYGYTF	TGTGCCAGCAGCTTGGGTGCAGCTTCTAACTATGGCTACACCTTC
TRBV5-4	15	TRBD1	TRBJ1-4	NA	CASSRGGTGNEKLFF	TGTGCCAGCAGCCGGGGGGGGACAGGGAATGAAAAACTGTTTTTT
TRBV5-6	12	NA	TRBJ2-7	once	CASSSQGSEQYF	TGTGCCAGCAGCTCCCAGGGTTCCGAGCAGTACTTC
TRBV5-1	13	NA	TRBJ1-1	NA	CASSFDIDTEAFF	TGCGCCAGCAGCTTTGACATCGACACTGAAGCTTTCTTT
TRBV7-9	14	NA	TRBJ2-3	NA	CASSLAGLPASQYF	TGTGCCAGCAGCTTAGCAGGTTTACCGGCCTCTCAGTATTTT
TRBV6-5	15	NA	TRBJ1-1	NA	CASSLAGILRAEAFF	TGTGCCAGCAGTCTGGCAGGGATTCTTAGAGCTGAAGCTTTCTTT
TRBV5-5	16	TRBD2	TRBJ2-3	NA	CASSLVSGGARDTQYF	TGTGCCAGCAGCTTGGTTAGCGGGGGGGCCCGAGATACGCAGTATTTT
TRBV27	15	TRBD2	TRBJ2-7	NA	CASSLMAGVLYEQYF	TGTGCCAGCAGTTTGATGGCGGGAGTTCTTTACGAGCAGTACTTC
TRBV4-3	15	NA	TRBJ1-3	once	CASSQGLLGRNTIYF	TGCGCCAGCAGCCAAGGCCTGTTAGGAAGAAACACCATATATTTT
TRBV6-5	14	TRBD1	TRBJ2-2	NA	CASRVQGAAGELFF	TGTGCCAGCAGGGTACAGGGGGCCGCCGGGGAGCTGTTTTTT
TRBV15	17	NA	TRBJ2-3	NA	CATSRDLGVVSTDTQYF	TGTGCCACCAGCAGAGATCTGGGAGTAGTTAGCACAGATACGCAGTATTTT
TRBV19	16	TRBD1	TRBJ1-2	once	CASSISGQADIYGYTF	TGTGCCAGTAGTATCTCCGGACAGGCGGACATCTATGGCTACACCTTC
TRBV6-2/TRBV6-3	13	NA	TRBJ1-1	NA	CASSKGLWTEAFF	TGTGCCAGCAGTAAGGGGTTGTGGACTGAAGCTTTCTTT
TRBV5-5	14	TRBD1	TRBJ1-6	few	CASSFRDSNSPLHF	TGTGCCAGCAGCTTCCGGGACAGTAATTCACCCCTCCACTTT
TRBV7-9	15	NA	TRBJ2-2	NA	CASSPRTGNTGELFF	TGTGCCAGCAGCCCCCGGACGGGGAACACCGGGGAGCTGTTTTTT
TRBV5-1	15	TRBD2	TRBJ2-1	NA	CASSVLAGGYNEQFF	TGCGCCAGCAGCGTACTAGCGGGAGGGTACAATGAGCAGTTCTTC
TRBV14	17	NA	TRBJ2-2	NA	CASSQVTGRKNTGELFF	TGTGCCAGCAGCCAAGTAACGGGACGGAAGAACACCGGGGAGCTGTTTTTT
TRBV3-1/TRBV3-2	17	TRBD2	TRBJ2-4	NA	CASSQNEGLAGKNIQYF	TGTGCCAGCAGCCAAAATGAGGGACTAGCGGGTAAAAACATTCAGTACTTC
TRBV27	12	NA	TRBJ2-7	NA	CASSSEGYEQYF	TGTGCCAGCAGCTCGGAGGGGTACGAGCAGTACTTC
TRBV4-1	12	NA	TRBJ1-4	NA	CASSKTNEKLFF	TGCGCCAGCAGTAAGACTAATGAAAAACTGTTTTTT
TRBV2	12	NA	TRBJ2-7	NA	CASRPGVYEQYF	TGTGCCAGCAGACCGGGAGTCTACGAGCAGTACTTC
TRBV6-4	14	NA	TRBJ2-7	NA	CASVGTALYREQYF	TGTGCCAGCGTCGGAACGGCCCTCTATAGGGAGCAGTACTTC
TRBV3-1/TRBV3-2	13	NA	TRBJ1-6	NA	CASSQYPNSPLHF	TGTGCCAGCAGCCAATACCCGAATTCACCCCTCCACTTT
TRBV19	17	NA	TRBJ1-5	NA	CASSIVRGMTGNQPQHF	TGTGCCAGTAGTATAGTACGGGGGATGACGGGCAATCAGCCCCAGCATTTT
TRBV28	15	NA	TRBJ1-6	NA	CASSSMGRNNSPLHF	TGTGCCAGCAGCAGCATGGGCCGTAATAATTCACCCCTCCACTTT
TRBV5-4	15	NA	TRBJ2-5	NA	CASRPGAGDQETQYF	TGTGCCAGCAGGCCGGGGGCGGGGGACCAAGAGACCCAGTACTTC
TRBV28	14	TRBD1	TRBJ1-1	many	CASSRQGMNTEAFF	TGTGCCAGCAGTCGACAGGGAATGAACACTGAAGCTTTCTTT
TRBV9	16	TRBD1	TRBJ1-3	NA	CASSKYDRVPGNTIYF	TGTGCCAGCAGTAAATATGACAGGGTACCTGGAAACACCATATATTTT
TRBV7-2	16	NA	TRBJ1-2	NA	CASSLPSEGANYGYTF	TGTGCCAGCAGCTTACCGTCGGAGGGAGCTAACTATGGCTACACCTTC
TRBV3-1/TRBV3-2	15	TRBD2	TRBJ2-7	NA	CASSQAIAGIYEQYF	TGTGCCAGCAGCCAAGCGATAGCGGGGATCTACGAGCAGTACTTC